This entry is about one T cell receptor beta chain. Its antigen is still unknown. This specimen comes from a study of brain metastases from non-small cell lung cancer. Assay used: immunoSEQ multiplex PCR; TCRdb lists only in-frame clones, some missing. The table includes 15,000 or so clones, about 80% detected once. Overall study findings and caveats: Compared with their matched primary tumors, approximately 64% of brain metastases showed expanded T-cell clones. Brain metastases shared most TCR repertoire with primaries, with sparse T cells.

The J segment lost 3 bases and the V segment lost 4 bases, leaving 4 bases of the junction unmatched. Germline V CDR1 and CDR2: SGHDT, YYEEEE. CDR3 length: 15 residues. The rearrangement joins TRBV5-6 to TRBJ1-5; 10 bases are a match to TRBD1. Sequenced material: primary lung tumor tissue. This receptor was obtained from a donor aged 40 or over with non-small cell lung cancer. CDR3: CASSLTGGYNQPQHF. As DNA, the CDR3 is TGTGCCAGCAGCCTGACAGGGGGCTACAATCAGCCCCAGCATTTT.